Listed here are 31 T cell receptor beta chains from one sample, sequenced in a study of shared clonotypes between healthy human individuals. Here immunoSEQ multiplex PCR was the method, and the copy in TCRdb shows in-frame clones only, minus some. The sample yields about 2.1 million clones, approximately 94% seen once. CD8 cells classed as naive were CD45RO-negative and positively selected for CCR7, excluding terminally differentiated effector memory CD45RA+ cells. Sequences were obtained from naive CD8+ T cells from PBMCs. The receptors derive from a man younger than 35 in good health. Some clones in this sample may be carry-over from other donors' samples.

The chain couples TRBV27 to TRBJ2-7; D gene unclear. CDR1 and CDR2 (germline): MNHEY, SMNVEV (reference sequence). V was pared by 5 bases and J by 0 bases, with 8 bases between. This CDR3 region has 13 residues. CDR3 DNA: TGTGCCAGCAGTCCATATAGCTCCTACGAGCAGTACTTC. The encoded protein is CASSPYSSYEQYF.

V and J are TRBV27 and TRBJ1-4; possible D gene TRBD1, 5 bases. Germline values: CDR1 MNHEY, CDR2 SMNVEV (reference sequence). The CDR3 contains 16 residues. Trimming took 2 bases from V and 8 from J, leaving 18 bases between them. The CDR3 here is CASSLRTELRQEKLFF. In DNA form, the CDR3 reads TGTGCCAGCAGTTTACGCACCGAGTTGAGACAGGAAAAACTGTTTTTT.

This sequence joins TRBV7-6 and TRBJ2-7, with no clear D. The V end lost 1 base, the J end lost 1 base, and 8 bases lay between the germline ends. The germline CDR1 and CDR2 sequences are SGHVS and FNYEAQ. The length of the CDR3 is 14 residues. CDR3 bases: TGTGCCAGCAGCTTAGGGGCAGTGTCCTACGAGCAGTACTTC. Residues: CASSLGAVSYEQYF.

A note on this clone: Other DNA sequences in the same sample also yield this CDR3. The gene calls are TRBV7-9 and TRBJ2-7; D not resolved. Germline V gives CDR1 SEHNR, CDR2 FQNEAQ (reference sequence). The ends were cut back, 2 bases at V and 3 bases at J, with 8 bases in the middle. The length of the CDR3 is 13 residues. In nucleotides, the CDR3 is TGTGCCAGCAGCTTACGGGTTAGCTACGAGCAGTACTTC. It translates to CASSLRVSYEQYF.

This clone was counted a single time. V usage is TRBV7-2 and J usage is TRBJ2-7; possible D gene TRBD1, 5 bases. The V and J ends lost 4 bases and 2 bases respectively, with 12 bases between them. Germline V CDR1 and CDR2: SGHTA, FQGNSA. CDR3 length: 14 residues. The CDR3 coding sequence is TGTGCCAGCAGCTATCCAGGGCGAACCTACGAGCAGTACTTC. Translating it yields CASSYPGRTYEQYF.

This chain links TRBV11-2 with TRBJ2-7, with D perhaps given as TRBD1 or TRBD2 (6 bases each). Between the trimmed V and J ends, which lost 3 bases and 0 bases, there was a span of 12 bases. Looked up from germline, CDR1 is SGHAT and CDR2 is FQNNGV. The CDR3 runs to 15 residues. CDR3 nucleotides: TGTGCCAGCAGCTTGGGGGGCGTTTTCTCCTACGAGCAGTACTTC. As protein: CASSLGGVFSYEQYF.

The sample holds one count of this clone. This sequence joins TRBV7-2 and TRBJ2-5; 7 bases are a match to TRBD2. The ends lost 1 base at V and 5 bases at J; junction bases unmatched: 7. CDR1 SGHTA and CDR2 FQGNSA come from the germline V gene. CDR3 length equals 15 residues. The CDR3 loop is CASSLEGLGGETQYF. The CDR3 region has the DNA TGTGCCAGCAGCTTAGAGGGTCTCGGGGGGGAGACCCAGTACTTC.

Note on this clone: A much larger clone differs from this one at a single base, so this may be a read error. Other DNA sequences in this sample translate to the same CDR3. V gene TRBV7-9 combines with J gene TRBJ2-7, with D uncertain. Germline CDR1 is SEHNR and CDR2 is FQNEAQ (reference sequence). Trimming left V 1 base short and J 5 bases short, with 6 bases between. The CDR3 has 12 residues. Here the CDR3 reads CASSLGANEQYF. The CDR3 coding sequence is TGTGCCAGCAGCTTAGGGGCCAACGAGCAGTACTTC.

The chain links TRBV4-3 to TRBJ2-2; D tentatively fits TRBD1 or TRBD2 (5 bases each). CDR1 LGHNA and CDR2 YSLEER come from the germline V gene. The CDR3 contains 15 residues. Trimming stripped 4 bases from V and 7 bases from J, with 16 bases between. CDR3 region: CASSPEGRVVGELFF. DNA for the CDR3: TGCGCCAGCAGCCCCGAGGGCAGGGTGGTCGGGGAGCTGTTTTTT.

This chain joins TRBV7-8 and TRBJ1-3; D is unresolved. Germline V gives CDR1 SGHVS, CDR2 FQNEAQ. The CDR3 covers 14 residues. V was clipped by 6 bases and J by 4 bases, with 13 bases between them. DNA of the CDR3: TGTGCCAGCAGTTCTTGGGGAGAAGGAAACACCATATATTTT. Amino acid sequence: CASSSWGEGNTIYF.

V is TRBV6-5 and J is TRBJ1-1; 7 bases match TRBD1. V was clipped by 7 bases and J by 1 base; unmatched bases: 3. The CDR3 runs 13 residues. Germline V CDR1 and CDR2: MNHEY, SVGAGI. CDR3 DNA: TGTGCCAGCACCCACAGGGGGAACACTGAAGCTTTCTTT. This gives the protein CASTHRGNTEAFF.

For the CDR3, the DNA is TGTGCCACCAGCAGAGAATTACGGGGGTGGTGGGACACCGGGGAGCTGTTTTTT. This translates into CATSRELRGWWDTGELFF. J is TRBJ2-2 and V is TRBV15; D may be TRBD2 (6 bases). V lost 0 bases and J lost 3, with 17 bases in between. CDR1 and CDR2 (germline): LNHNV, YYDKDF (reference sequence). The CDR3 totals 18 residues.

The rearrangement joins TRBV19 to TRBJ1-1, with D tentatively TRBD1 (5 bases). CDR3 length: 13 residues. Trimming removed 4 bases at V and 4 bases at J, with 10 bases between. CDR1 is LNHDA and CDR2 is SQIVND in the germline V gene (reference sequence). The CDR3 DNA is TGTGCCAGTAGTACAGGGCCGGGCACTGAAGCTTTCTTT. Encoded protein: CASSTGPGTEAFF.

The V call is TRBV27, the J call TRBJ2-5; 7 positions match TRBD2. V was clipped by 0 bases and J by 4 bases; unmatched bases: 8. This CDR3 region has 16 residues. Germline V CDR1 and CDR2: MNHEY, SMNVEV (reference sequence). CDR3 residues: CASSLSSSGRGETQYF. The CDR3 DNA reads TGTGCCAGCAGTTTATCGTCTAGCGGTAGGGGAGAGACCCAGTACTTC.

This chain links TRBV5-1 with TRBJ2-7, with 11 positions matching TRBD2. V shed 4 bases, J shed 3 bases, and the junction held 9 bases outside the gene matches. This CDR3 has 16 amino acids. CDR1 is SGHRS, CDR2 YFSETQ, per germline. CDR3 sequence reads: CASSPGTSGSLYEQYF. The CDR3 DNA is TGCGCCAGCAGCCCGGGAACTAGCGGGAGTCTCTACGAGCAGTACTTC. The full variable domain, its missing parts supplied by reference TRBV5-1 and TRBJ2-7, is KAGVTQTPRYLIKTRGQQVTLSCSPISGHRSVSWYQQTPGQGLQFLFEYFSETQRNKGNFPGRFSGRQFSNSRSEMNVSTLELGDSALYLCASSPGTSGSLYEQYFGPGTRLTVT.

This chain joins TRBV11-2 and TRBJ1-3; no clear D. The CDR3 is made up of 14 amino acids. In germline, CDR1 is SGHAT, CDR2 FQNNGV. The V gene lost 3 bases and the J gene lost 4 bases, with 10 bases spanning the gap. The DNA of the CDR3 is TGTGCCAGCAGCTTCCGGCCGGAGGGAAACACCATATATTTT. Protein product: CASSFRPEGNTIYF.

The chain couples TRBV9 to TRBJ2-2; unclear D gene. Trimming removed 4 bases at V and 2 bases at J, with 18 bases between. The CDR3 is 17 amino acids. Germline V lookup: CDR1 SGDLS, CDR2 YYNGEE. The CDR3 protein is CASSPITSVENTGELFF. CDR3 sequence (DNA): TGTGCCAGCAGCCCTATAACCAGCGTGGAAAACACCGGGGAGCTGTTTTTT.

Only one count was recorded for this clone. CDR3 sequence (DNA): TGTGCCAGTAGTCTCCAGGGGGAAGGGTACACTGAAGCTTTCTTT. Its translation is CASSLQGEGYTEAFF. The rearrangement joins TRBV19 to TRBJ1-1; 7 nucleotides match TRBD1. The CDR3 length is 15 residues. CDR1 is LNHDA and CDR2 is SQIVND in the germline V gene (reference sequence). The ends lost 5 bases at V and 3 bases at J; junction bases unmatched: 9.

V gene TRBV19 combines with J gene TRBJ2-1; 9 bases are a match to TRBD2. J gave up 9 bases and V 3 bases, and 9 bases lay outside the gene matches. Per the germline V gene, CDR1 is LNHDA and CDR2 is SQIVND (reference sequence). The CDR3 has 15 residues. The CDR3: CASSIGSGLASEQFF. CDR3 bases: TGTGCCAGTAGTATCGGGTCCGGACTAGCGAGTGAGCAGTTCTTC.

J is TRBJ1-5 and V is TRBV25-1; a possible D gene is TRBD1 (5 bases). The CDR3 covers 16 residues. V was trimmed by 0 bases and J by 1 base, leaving 10 bases between them. Germline values: CDR1 MGHDK, CDR2 SYGVNS. CDR3 amino acids: CASSEYQGRSNQPQHF. In DNA form, the CDR3 reads TGTGCCAGCAGTGAATATCAGGGACGAAGCAATCAGCCCCAGCATTTT.

The chain is built from TRBV4-2 and TRBJ2-3; D unclear. The CDR3 consists of 14 residues. V shed 4 bases and J shed 0 bases, with 8 bases lying between them. Germline V lookup: CDR1 LGHNA, CDR2 YNFKEQ. The CDR3 here is CASSPSLSTDTQYF. The DNA for the CDR3 is TGTGCCAGCAGCCCCTCTCTGAGCACAGATACGCAGTATTTT.

The sample holds one count of this clone. This sample also contains other DNA sequences that code for the same CDR3. The V gene is TRBV27, the J gene TRBJ1-5, with D unclear. CDR1 is MNHEY, CDR2 SMNVEV, per germline (reference sequence). CDR3 length: 15 residues. V shed 3 bases and J shed 0 bases, with 9 bases lying between them. The chain's CDR3 is CASSFSAYSNQPQHF. For the CDR3, the DNA is TGTGCCAGCAGTTTCTCAGCATATAGCAATCAGCCCCAGCATTTT.

The rearrangement uses TRBV9 and TRBJ2-7, with a possible D match to TRBD1 (6 bases). This CDR3 contains 15 residues. Trimming removed 6 bases from V and 3 bases from J, with 19 bases in between. Germline V gives CDR1 SGDLS, CDR2 YYNGEE. CDR3 DNA sequence: TGTGCCAGCACCCCAGACAGGATACCCCACTACGAGCAGTACTTC. The encoded protein is CASTPDRIPHYEQYF.

The chain links TRBV9 to TRBJ2-1, with 10 nucleotides matching TRBD2. In germline, CDR1 is SGDLS, CDR2 YYNGEE. There are 15 residues in the CDR3. V trimming: 0 bases; J trimming: 8 bases; junction bases outside the gene matches: 5. CDR3 in amino acids: CASSVGAGGPDEQFF. For the CDR3, the DNA is TGTGCCAGCAGCGTAGGAGCGGGAGGGCCTGATGAGCAGTTCTTC.

The rearrangement uses TRBV6-5 and TRBJ2-1; 15 bases line up with TRBD2. The CDR3 spans 15 residues. Germline assignment: CDR1 MNHEY and CDR2 SVGAGI. V dropped 6 bases and J dropped 8; count of bases not matched to a gene: 5. The CDR3 sequence: CASSEGLAGGDEQFF. CDR3 sequence (DNA): TGTGCCAGCAGCGAGGGACTAGCGGGAGGCGATGAGCAGTTCTTC.

This chain joins TRBV7-9 and TRBJ1-2; D is possibly TRBD1 (5 bases). Germline V lookup: CDR1 SEHNR, CDR2 FQNEAQ (reference sequence). The CDR3 covers 13 residues. Trimming left V 2 bases short and J 7 bases short, with 11 bases between. The CDR3 region has the DNA TGTGCCAGCAGCTTATCGGACATCGGTGGCTACACCTTC. Residues: CASSLSDIGGYTF.

The chain couples TRBV27 to TRBJ2-7; TRBD2 aligns across 8 bases. Germline-derived CDR1 and CDR2 are MNHEY and SMNVEV (reference sequence). V lost 8 bases, J lost 7 bases, and 19 bases stayed unmatched. The CDR3 spans 16 residues. The CDR3 protein is CASAEIAGTLPVEQYF. For the CDR3, the DNA is TGTGCCAGCGCCGAAATAGCGGGGACACTTCCGGTAGAGCAGTACTTC.

The chain couples TRBV7-9 to TRBJ2-7, with no clear D. V was cut by 3 bases and J by 0 bases, with 12 bases left in between. Germline V lookup: CDR1 SEHNR, CDR2 FQNEAQ (reference sequence). This CDR3 comprises 15 residues. The CDR3 sequence is CASSFSPPSSYEQYF. Written as DNA, the CDR3 is TGTGCCAGCAGCTTCTCGCCCCCAAGCTCCTACGAGCAGTACTTC.

This clone was observed a single time. The chain combines TRBV27 with TRBJ2-3, with TRBD1 matching over 7 bases. V lost 2 bases to trimming and J lost 0 bases; unmatched junction nucleotides: 8. CDR1 MNHEY and CDR2 SMNVEV come from the germline V gene (reference sequence). The CDR3 consists of 17 residues. Written as DNA, the CDR3 is TGTGCCAGCAGTTTAGGCCCTGGGACAGCTAGCACAGATACGCAGTATTTT. Amino acids: CASSLGPGTASTDTQYF.

The chain employs TRBV27 and TRBJ2-7, with TRBD1 as a possible D gene (5 bases). The CDR3 runs to 13 residues. The V end lost 4 bases, the J end lost 3 bases, and 10 bases lay between the germline ends. CDR1 is MNHEY and CDR2 is SMNVEV in the germline V gene (reference sequence). The CDR3 here is CASSWGKNYEQYF. The CDR3 DNA reads as TGTGCCAGCAGTTGGGGCAAAAACTACGAGCAGTACTTC.

J is TRBJ2-2 and V is TRBV19; either TRBD1 or TRBD2 may fit D (5 bases each). Germline CDR1 is LNHDA and CDR2 is SQIVND (reference sequence). The CDR3 runs to 16 residues. V was pared by 3 bases and J by 3 bases, with 14 bases between. CDR3 bases: TGTGCCAGTAGTATCCGGCAGGGAGTGGACACCGGGGAGCTGTTTTTT. It yields the protein CASSIRQGVDTGELFF.